Described below is a single TCR beta chain sequence and its context. This record belongs to a study of blood T cells in healthy people across ages. Then a second PCR, running about 6 to 12 cycles, was carried out with a sample-barcoded 5' primer and a J-beta primer mix. Researchers report that each sample yielded at least 2.5 million CDR3-containing paired-end reads. TCRdb re-derived calls from the 5' RACE reads in MiXCR, one entry per CDR3 protein. This table holds about 1.8 million distinct CDR3 sequences, around 48% found once. The receptor's source is a woman aged 40 to 49 in good health. The sample consisted of blood.

Here the CDR3 reads CSAEEGGNSYEQYF. The CDR3 DNA follows: TGCAGCGCAGAAGAAGGGGGAAACTCCTACGAGCAGTACTTC. The chain carries TRBV29-1 and TRBJ2-7; tentative D call: TRBD1 (6 bases). Looked up from germline, CDR1 is SQVTM and CDR2 is ANQGSEA. This CDR3 is 14 amino acids long. Trimming stripped 7 bases from V and 0 bases from J, with 16 bases between.